This T cell receptor (beta chain) was retrieved from a study of Graves' ophthalmopathy and Graves' hyperthyroidism (dated by TCRdb to about 2018). At the level of the whole study: Peripheral blood samples were taken at the time of initial diagnosis, before any treatment was given. T-cell repertoires of thyroid tissue and blood were compared in over five hyperthyroidism patients. A discovery set of 100 or so patients (roughly 43 ophthalmopathy, about 59 stable hyperthyroidism) was enrolled to explore V-J signatures distinguishing ophthalmopathy from hyperthyroidism. In total, around 130 blood samples were TCR-sequenced: 40 to 45 ophthalmopathy, 75 hyperthyroidism and approximately 17 hyperthyroidism-to-ophthalmopathy patients. An independent validation cohort was composed of 18 hyperthyroidism patients and around 16 patients who later progressed from hyperthyroidism to ophthalmopathy. Following sampling, methimazole starting at 30 mg daily was administered to hyperthyroidism patients, and high-dose intravenous methylprednisolone was administered to ophthalmopathy patients. The 100 discovery patients were randomly split 7:3 into training and test sets. The study used signatures of the TCR beta repertoire to tell Graves' ophthalmopathy apart from Graves' hyperthyroidism and to predict which patients would progress to ophthalmopathy. Results and caveats for the whole study, not just this receptor: Most expanded thyroid clonotypes with frequency above 0.001 were also detected in blood, suggesting blood repertoires may reflect the thyroid immune response. In cross-validation, the 13-signature model distinguished ophthalmopathy from stable hyperthyroidism with approximately 90% sensitivity and 81.08% specificity, while in the test set the corresponding values were approximately 80% and 75%. Sample size was not statistically predetermined, and group allocation was not concealed from the investigators. In validation, the model predicted ophthalmopathy progression with nearly 71% sensitivity and about 77% specificity; more than ten predicted patients were CT-confirmed with GO in a median of about 7.1 months.

Hyperthyroidism was considered stable if no progression to ophthalmopathy occurred within 18 months of follow-up. The hyperthyroidism patients were 18 to 65 years old and newly diagnosed, with a disease duration of less than 2 months. Patients were excluded if they had other autoimmune diseases, uncontrolled infections, pregnancy or lactation. Diagnosis was based on clinical symptoms, serum thyroxine, TRAb, thyroid ultrasound and orbital computed tomography. Ficoll-Paque density gradient centrifugation was used to isolate PBMCs from approximately 10 ml of fresh peripheral blood. Total RNA was extracted using Trizol reagent, and RNA quality was checked on an Agilent 2100 Bioanalyzer. With regard to this clonotype: Its antigen specificity is not known. It has no much larger one-base neighbor in the sample; base qualities were not kept.

The germline V gene (reference sequence) gives CDR1 as PRHDT and CDR2 as FYEKMQ. Trimming removed 1 base from V and 3 bases from J, leaving 17 bases between the germline ends. Its CDR3 holds 17 amino acids, cysteine through phenylalanine. Here the CDR3 DNA is all that survives: 51 bases in frame from base 1. For repertoire sequencing, the TCR beta CDR3 regions were amplified from RNA transcripts. HTBI primers and the Qiagen OneStep RT-PCR kit were used in a first-round RT-PCR, which was followed by a second-round multiplex PCR, size selection and purification. Libraries were sequenced on an Illumina HiSeq2000 using paired-end 100 bp reads. As for the original processing: Reads were processed with SOAPnuke, discarding reads with adapters, uncalled bases, mean Phred below 15, or no exact constant-primer or identifier match. High-quality paired reads were merged with COPE v1.2.5. Each unique nucleotide sequence was defined as a clonotype, and clonotypes were aligned to IMGT TRB V, D and J references with MiTCR v1.1. Analysis was restricted to V-J combinations with a frequency above 0.0001, which covered over 98% of repertoires. For each V-J combination, a TCR clonal expansion and chaos score was defined as the ratio of F50 clonal expansion to chaos observed in the TCRdist matrix. Welch's t-statistics and random forest were used to narrow the features down to 13 V-J combinations, which were then fed into a naive Bayes classifier. The similarity between thyroid and blood repertoires was quantified using the Morisita-Horn index. TCRdb cleaned the public reads at Q25 with fastp, built clones with MiXCR and kept in-frame beta chains. For every CDR3 protein sequence, its rows merge into one entry that carries the most common genes and DNA. The V and J calls reflect TCRdb's pipeline rather than the authors' work. For this sample there are 620,000 or so distinct CDR3 sequences; 22% appear just once. The ten top clones hold about 6.6% of the sample.

The sequence joins TRBV13 to TRBJ2-3, with TRBD2 tentatively as D gene (6 bases match). This sequence was found in a woman younger than 30 with stable Graves' hyperthyroidism. Some clones in this sample may be carry-over from other donors' samples. Donor details come from another sample of the same person, matched by shared clones. Specimen: peripheral blood. The encoded CDR3 is CASSLESAGWGTDTQYF. The DNA reads as follows: TGTGCCAGCAGCTTAGAGTCGGCGGGATGGGGGACAGATACGCAGTATTTT.